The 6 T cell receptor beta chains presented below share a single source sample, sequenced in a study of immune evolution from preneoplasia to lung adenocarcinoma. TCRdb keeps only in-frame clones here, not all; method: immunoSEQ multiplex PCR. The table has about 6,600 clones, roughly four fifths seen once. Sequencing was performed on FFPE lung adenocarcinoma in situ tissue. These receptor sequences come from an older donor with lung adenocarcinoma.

The CDR3 nucleotides read TGTGCCAGCACCACGCGACTAGCGGGAGTCCACGAGCAGTACTTC. This translates into CASTTRLAGVHEQYF. The V and J genes are TRBV6-6 and TRBJ2-7; TRBD2 aligns across 12 bases. The CDR3 has 15 amino acids. In germline, CDR1 is MNHNY, CDR2 SVGAGI (reference sequence). V was clipped by 7 bases and J by 5 bases; unmatched bases: 9.

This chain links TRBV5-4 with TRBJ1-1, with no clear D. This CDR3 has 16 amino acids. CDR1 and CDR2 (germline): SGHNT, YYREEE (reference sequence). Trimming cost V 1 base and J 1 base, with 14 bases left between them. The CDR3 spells CASSLMGRIRNTEAFF. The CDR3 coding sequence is TGTGCCAGCAGCTTGATGGGGAGGATAAGGAACACTGAAGCTTTCTTT.

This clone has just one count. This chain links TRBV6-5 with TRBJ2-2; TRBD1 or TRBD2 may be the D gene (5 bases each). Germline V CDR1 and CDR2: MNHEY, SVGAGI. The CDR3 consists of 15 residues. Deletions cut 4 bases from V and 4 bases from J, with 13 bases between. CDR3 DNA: TGTGCCAGCAGTTTCGGGGCGGACCTCACCGGGGAGCTGTTTTTT. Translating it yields CASSFGADLTGELFF.

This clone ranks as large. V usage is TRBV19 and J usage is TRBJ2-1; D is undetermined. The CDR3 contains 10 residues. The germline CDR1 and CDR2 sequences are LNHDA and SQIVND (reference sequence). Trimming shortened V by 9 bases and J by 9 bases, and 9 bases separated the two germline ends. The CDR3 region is CASLSSEQFF. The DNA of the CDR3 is TGTGCCAGCTTAAGTAGTGAGCAGTTCTTC. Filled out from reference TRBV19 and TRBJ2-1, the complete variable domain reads DGGITQSPKYLFRKEGQNVTLSCEQNLNHDAMYWYRQDPGQGLRLIYYSQIVNDFQKGDIAEGYSVSREKKESFPLTVTSAQKNPTAFYLCASLSSEQFFGPGTRLTVL.

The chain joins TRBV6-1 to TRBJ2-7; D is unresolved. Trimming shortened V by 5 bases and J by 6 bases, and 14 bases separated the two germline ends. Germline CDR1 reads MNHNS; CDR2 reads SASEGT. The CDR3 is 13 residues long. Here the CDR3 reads CASSSSIWSEQYF. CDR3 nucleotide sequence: TGTGCCAGCAGTTCGAGTATTTGGAGCGAGCAGTACTTC.

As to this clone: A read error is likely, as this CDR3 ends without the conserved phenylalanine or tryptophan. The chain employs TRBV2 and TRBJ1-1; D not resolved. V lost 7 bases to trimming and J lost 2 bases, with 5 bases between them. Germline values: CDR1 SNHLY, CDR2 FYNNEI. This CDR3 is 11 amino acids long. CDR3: CASTFNTEAFS. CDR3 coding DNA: TGTGCCAGCACCTTTAACACTGAAGCTTTCTCT.